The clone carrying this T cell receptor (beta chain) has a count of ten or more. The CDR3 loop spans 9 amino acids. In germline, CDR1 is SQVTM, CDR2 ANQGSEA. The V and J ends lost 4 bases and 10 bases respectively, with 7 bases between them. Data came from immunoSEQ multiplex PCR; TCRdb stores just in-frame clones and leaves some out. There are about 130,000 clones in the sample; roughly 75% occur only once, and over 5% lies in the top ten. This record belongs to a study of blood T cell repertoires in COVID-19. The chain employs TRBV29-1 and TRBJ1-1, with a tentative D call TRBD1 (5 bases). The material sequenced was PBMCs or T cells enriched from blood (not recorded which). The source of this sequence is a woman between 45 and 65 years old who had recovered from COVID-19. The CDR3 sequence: CSVGRGAFF. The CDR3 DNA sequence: TGCAGCGTTGGAAGGGGAGCTTTCTTT. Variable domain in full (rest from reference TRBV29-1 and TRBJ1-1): SAVISQKPSRDICQRGTSLTIQCQVDSQVTMMFWYRQQPGQSLTLIATANQGSEATYESGFVIDKFPISRPNLTFSTLTVSNMSPEDSSIYLCSVGRGAFFGQGTRLTVV.